This TCR beta chain is drawn from a study of blood T cell repertoires in COVID-19. Generated by immunoSEQ multiplex PCR, the TCRdb table keeps only in-frame clones and is missing some. The sample lists a few hundred thousand clones, 85% occurring once. From germline, CDR1 is SNHLY and CDR2 FYNNEI. This CDR3 is 14 amino acids long. The V end lost 5 bases, the J end lost 5 bases, and 15 bases lay between the germline ends. The rearrangement joins TRBV2 to TRBJ1-1; D unclear. The sequence derives from a woman younger than 35 with acute or convalescent COVID-19. The material sequenced was peripheral blood. This chain's CDR3 is CASSNDGGETEAFF. The CDR3 DNA sequence: TGTGCCAGCAGTAACGACGGTGGGGAGACTGAAGCTTTCTTT.